The 29 T cell receptor beta chains below were found in one sample sequenced in a study of blood T cells in healthy people across ages. Primers used in a second PCR of roughly 7 to 12 cycles were a sample-barcoded 5' primer and a J-beta primer mix. TCRdb recomputed calls from the 5' RACE reads with MiXCR, one row per CDR3 protein. The sample has about 640,000 distinct CDR3 sequences; approximately 40% are singletons. Sequences were obtained from blood. The receptors shown here come from an older man in good health.

The chain couples TRBV6-2 or TRBV6-3 to TRBJ2-7, with D possibly called TRBD1 or TRBD2 (5 bases each). V gave up 6 bases and J gave up 2 bases, with 26 bases separating them. The CDR3 is 18 amino acids. Per germline, CDR1 MNHEY and CDR2 SVGEGT. The CDR3 protein is CASSWDAAVKFLAYEQYF. The CDR3 region has the DNA TGTGCCAGCAGCTGGGACGCGGCAGTTAAGTTTCTAGCCTACGAGCAGTACTTC.

This chain joins TRBV21-1 and TRBJ2-3; TRBD1 is the table's D call and was not checked against the DNA. TRBV21-1 is an annotated pseudogene. The CDR3 contains 15 residues. The chain's CDR3 is CASSSRQGTTDTQYF. CDR3 nucleotide sequence: TGTGCCAGCAGCTCCCGACAGGGGACCACAGATACGCAGTATTTT.

The chain links TRBV20-1 to TRBJ2-1; TRBD2 matches at 9 bases. The DNA end is a closer match to TRBJ2-7, so the J assignment may be wrong. The V gene's germline CDR1 is DFQATT and CDR2 SNEGSKA (reference sequence). This CDR3 has 15 amino acids. CDR3 amino acids: CSAPVASGAYNEQYF. As DNA, the CDR3 is TGCAGTGCTCCAGTGGCTAGCGGGGCCTACAATGAGCAGTACTTC.

V usage is TRBV18 and J usage is TRBJ2-3; D assignment may be TRBD1 or TRBD2 (5 bases each). The CDR3 covers 15 residues. Trimming pared 6 bases from V and 4 bases from J, leaving 17 bases between. Germline loops: CDR1 KGHSH, CDR2 LQKENI. The CDR3 DNA is TGTGCCAGCTCCACGACAAGAGGGGCGGCAGATACGCAGTATTTT. The encoded protein is CASSTTRGAADTQYF.

This chain connects TRBV25-1 to TRBJ2-1, with D tentatively TRBD1 or TRBD2 (5 bases each). The CDR3 length is 13 residues. The V end lost 4 bases, the J end lost 7 bases, and 11 bases lay between the germline ends. Germline V gene data show CDR1 as MGHDK and CDR2 as SYGVNS. The CDR3 here is CASSVGGWNEQFF. For the CDR3, the DNA is TGTGCCAGCAGTGTTGGGGGATGGAATGAGCAGTTCTTC. The full variable domain, with the rest looked up from reference TRBV25-1 and TRBJ2-1, is EADIYQTPRYLVIGTGKKITLECSQTMGHDKMYWYQQDPGMELHLIHYSYGVNSTEKGDLSSESTVSRIRTEHFPLTLESARPSHTSQYLCASSVGGWNEQFFGPGTRLTVL.

The table lists this clonotype with a few counts. This chain joins TRBV18 and TRBJ2-7; D ambiguous. The CDR3 sequence is 12 residues long. Germline assignment: CDR1 KGHSH and CDR2 LQKENI. Trimming took off 2 bases at V and 2 bases at J, with 4 bases between the two ends. The CDR3 sequence: CASSPSAYEQYF. CDR3 in DNA: TGTGCCAGCTCACCATCAGCCTACGAGCAGTACTTC.

This clonotype was seen a handful of times. CDR3 residues: CASRSTNTGELFF. The CDR3 DNA follows: TGTGCCAGCAGATCAACTAACACCGGGGAGCTGTTTTTT. The V gene is TRBV3-1, the J gene TRBJ2-2; D is ambiguous. V was pared by 6 bases and J by 2 bases, with 7 bases between. The CDR3 spans 13 residues. Looked up from germline, CDR1 is LGHDT and CDR2 is YNNKEL (reference sequence).

The chain uses TRBV20-1 and TRBJ2-7, with no clear D. The CDR3 runs to 14 residues. The germline V and J ends were trimmed by 1 base and 2 bases, with 12 bases remaining between them. CDR1 and CDR2 from the germline V gene are DFQATT and SNEGSKA (reference sequence). The CDR3 is CSARVDAPAYEQYF. The CDR3 DNA reads as TGCAGTGCTAGAGTGGATGCTCCAGCCTACGAGCAGTACTTC.

The chain is built from TRBV6-6 and TRBJ2-5; 7 nucleotides align to TRBD1. After removal of 0 bases from V and 11 bases from J, the junction contained 15 bases not matched to a gene. Germline loops: CDR1 MNHNY, CDR2 SVGAGI (reference sequence). CDR3 size: 16 residues. The CDR3 loop is CASSYSGQGVSNEQYF. Here the CDR3 DNA reads TGTGCCAGCAGTTACTCCGGCCAGGGGGTCAGCAATGAGCAGTACTTC.

In this sample, this clonotype turned up many times. This sequence joins TRBV7-2 and TRBJ1-2; D is unresolved. This CDR3 contains 13 residues. The V gene's germline CDR1 is SGHTA and CDR2 FQGNSA. The germline V and J ends were trimmed by 3 bases and 1 base, with 6 bases remaining between them. CDR3: CASSFGDNYGYTF. CDR3 nucleotides: TGTGCCAGCAGCTTCGGGGATAACTATGGCTACACCTTC.

The chain couples TRBV5-1 to TRBJ1-5; D unresolved. Germline V gives CDR1 SGHRS, CDR2 YFSETQ. V was shortened by 2 bases and J by 0 bases, with 6 bases between the two germline ends. This CDR3 region has 14 residues. The chain's CDR3 is CASSFDGSNQPQHF. The CDR3 DNA follows: TGCGCCAGCAGCTTCGACGGTAGCAATCAGCCCCAGCATTTT. Full variable domain (missing parts from reference TRBV5-1 and TRBJ1-5): KAGVTQTPRYLIKTRGQQVTLSCSPISGHRSVSWYQQTPGQGLQFLFEYFSETQRNKGNFPGRFSGRQFSNSRSEMNVSTLELGDSALYLCASSFDGSNQPQHFGDGTRLSIL.

This chain joins TRBV4-1 and TRBJ2-5, with 8 bases aligning to TRBD2. The V gene end was trimmed by 2 bases and the J gene end by 5 bases; junction bases not matched to a gene: 7. Germline values: CDR1 MGHRA, CDR2 YSYEKL. This CDR3 has 15 amino acids. The CDR3, as DNA: TGCGCCAGCAGCCAACCAGCGGGGGTCGGGGAGACCCAGTACTTC. Amino acid sequence: CASSQPAGVGETQYF.

The V call is TRBV27, the J call TRBJ2-5, with D unclear. V gave up 3 bases and J gave up 5 bases, with 10 bases separating them. Germline V gene sequence: CDR1 MNHEY, CDR2 SMNVEV (reference sequence). This CDR3 has 13 amino acids. The CDR3 loop is CASSFVRSETQYF. The CDR3 DNA reads TGTGCCAGCAGTTTCGTTCGATCGGAGACCCAGTACTTC.

The table lists this clonotype with a few counts. The rearrangement uses TRBV20-1 and TRBJ1-6; no reliable D call. The CDR3 length is 14 residues. V was pared by 0 bases and J by 5 bases, with 8 bases between. Per the germline V gene, CDR1 is DFQATT and CDR2 is SNEGSKA (reference sequence). CDR3 protein: CSARDGRNNSPLHF. The CDR3 nucleotides are TGCAGTGCTAGAGATGGCCGGAATAATTCACCCCTCCACTTT.

As to this clonotype: A much larger clone lies one base from this, so it may be a read error. The V gene is TRBV12-3 or TRBV12-4, the J gene TRBJ2-1; a possible D gene is TRBD1 (6 bases). The assigned J gene may be wrong: the sequence end matches TRBJ2-7 better. The CDR3 runs 16 residues. The CDR3 region has the DNA TGTGCCAGCAGTTTAGTTGGGGGTGGGGGCTACAATGAGCAGTACTTC. Protein product: CASSLVGGGGYNEQYF.

This clonotype was seen at least ten times. This chain uses TRBV5-1 with TRBJ2-5; D call uncertain. Per germline, CDR1 SGHRS and CDR2 YFSETQ. CDR3 length: 12 residues. V was trimmed by 2 bases and J by 4 bases, leaving 6 bases between them. CDR3 DNA sequence: TGCGCCAGCAGCTTTGAAGGAGAGACCCAGTACTTC. Residues: CASSFEGETQYF.

V and J are TRBV7-8 and TRBJ2-2, with 11 nucleotides matching TRBD1. J lost 4 bases, V lost 4 bases, and 8 bases had no gene match. Germline CDR1 SGHVS, CDR2 FQNEAQ. The CDR3 extends over 17 amino acids. The CDR3 region has the DNA TGTGCCAGCAGCTCCCGTCTCGGGACAGGGGGCACCGGGGAGCTGTTTTTT. Protein product: CASSSRLGTGGTGELFF.

The J gene is TRBJ2-5, the V gene TRBV3-1; TRBD1 might be the D (6 bases). The J call may not be correct, given that the DNA end is closer to TRBJ2-7. The length of the CDR3 is 18 residues. The germline V gene has CDR1 LGHDT and CDR2 YNNKEL (reference sequence). Here the CDR3 DNA reads TGTGCCAGCAGCTCCTTTTCCAGGGGCGGTTTGTATGGCTCCGAGCAGTACTTC. Translation gives CASSSFSRGGLYGSEQYF.

The gene calls are TRBV28 and TRBJ2-1, with 11 bases that match TRBD1. With 1 base clipped from V and 13 bases from J, the junction kept 9 bases outside the gene matches. Germline V gives CDR1 MDHEN, CDR2 SYDVKM. CDR3 size: 15 residues. The CDR3 spells CASSLYGQGAPSQFF. The CDR3 DNA reads TGTGCCAGCAGTTTATATGGACAGGGGGCTCCATCCCAGTTCTTC.

The sample holds a few counts of this clonotype. The chain links TRBV6-2 or TRBV6-3 to TRBJ2-3, with D hard to call. Germline V gives CDR1 MNHEY, CDR2 SVGEGT. The CDR3 is made up of 15 amino acids. Trimming took 8 bases from V and 0 from J, leaving 15 bases between them. CDR3 region: CASSNRRRSTDTQYF. In DNA, the CDR3 is TGTGCCAGCTCAAACCGCCGGCGGAGCACAGATACGCAGTATTTT.

Concerning this clonotype itself: A read error may account for a junction end that differs from germline. The chain is built from TRBV6-2 or TRBV6-3 and TRBJ2-7; D gene unclear. Germline V gene data show CDR1 as MNHEY and CDR2 as SVGEGT. This CDR3 comprises 12 residues. CDR3 bases: TGTGCCGGCAGCATGAACGGGTTTGGGGAGTACTTC. Translation gives CAGSMNGFGEYF.

This chain connects TRBV29-1 to TRBJ2-3; D is ambiguous. Trimming cost V 8 bases and J 2 bases, with 20 bases left between them. Germline values: CDR1 SQVTM, CDR2 ANQGSEA. CDR3 size: 15 residues. CDR3 protein: CSPGGKAKFTDTQYF. The CDR3 DNA reads as TGCAGCCCCGGCGGAAAGGCCAAATTCACAGATACGCAGTATTTT.

The chain uses TRBV2 and TRBJ2-7; 11 bases fit TRBD2. Germline CDR1 SNHLY, CDR2 FYNNEI. With V trimmed by 5 bases and J by 7 bases, 10 bases remained unmatched. The CDR3 covers 15 residues. As DNA, the CDR3 is TGTGCCAGCAGTAAGGGGCTAGCGGGAGGTGTAGAGCAGTACTTC. Encoded protein: CASSKGLAGGVEQYF.

The chain uses TRBV6-2 or TRBV6-3 and TRBJ1-1; no reliable D call. This CDR3 contains 14 residues. V lost 5 bases, J lost 0 bases, and 10 bases lay in between. The germline CDR1 and CDR2 sequences are MNHEY and SVGEGT. CDR3 bases: TGTGCCAGCAGTATACAGAGACTGAACACTGAAGCTTTCTTT. Encoded protein: CASSIQRLNTEAFF.

The rearrangement joins TRBV20-1 to TRBJ2-7, with TRBD2 matching 11 bases. V was clipped by 2 bases and J by 6 bases; unmatched bases: 9. The CDR3 is 15 residues long. CDR1 DFQATT and CDR2 SNEGSKA come from the germline V gene (reference sequence). The CDR3 is CSARLIAGGLFEQYF. In DNA form, the CDR3 reads TGCAGTGCTAGATTGATAGCGGGGGGGCTCTTCGAGCAGTACTTC.

This clonotype appeared a single time. The gene calls are TRBV20-1 and TRBJ2-1; no definite D call. The end of the DNA aligns better with TRBJ2-7, so the J call may be wrong. Germline CDR1 is DFQATT and CDR2 is SNEGSKA (reference sequence). The CDR3 has 20 residues. Here the CDR3 reads CSARNNRLTQSRKTYNEQYF. The CDR3 region has the DNA TGCAGTGCTAGAAACAACCGTCTGACCCAAAGCCGCAAAACCTACAATGAGCAGTACTTC.

The sample holds one count of this clonotype. The chain has TRBV19 and TRBJ2-4; perhaps TRBD1 as D (6 bases). The J call may be wrong; the DNA end is better matched by TRBJ2-7. The CDR3 is 15 amino acids. Looked up from germline, CDR1 is LNHDA and CDR2 is SQIVND (reference sequence). The CDR3 is CASRQGQLATYEQYF. The CDR3, as DNA: TGTGCCAGTAGGCAGGGACAATTAGCTACCTACGAGCAGTACTTC.

This clonotype has only one observation. The gene calls are TRBV20-1 and TRBJ2-7; 7 bases agree with TRBD1. Germline lookup yields CDR1 DFQATT and CDR2 SNEGSKA (reference sequence). The CDR3 is 16 residues long. The junction had 11 bases not matched to a gene; V was cut back by 0 bases and J by 3 bases. The CDR3 DNA sequence: TGCAGTGCTAGAGATAACAGGGGTCCAGGCCTCTACGAGCAGTACTTC. Translated, it gives CSARDNRGPGLYEQYF.

This chain connects TRBV5-5 to TRBJ1-2; 7 bases match TRBD1. Germline-derived CDR1 and CDR2 are SGHKS and YYEKEE (reference sequence). V trimming: 4 bases; J trimming: 6 bases; junction bases outside the gene matches: 9. The CDR3 totals 14 residues. The CDR3 loop is CASSVTGTVNGYTF. The CDR3 coding sequence is TGTGCCAGCAGCGTTACCGGGACAGTCAATGGCTACACCTTC.